The 7 T cell receptor beta chains in this list originate from one sample, sequenced in a study of T cell changes during pregnancy in multiple sclerosis. The protocol was immunoSEQ multiplex PCR, while the TCRdb copy is restricted to in-frame clones and leaves out a portion. The table includes roughly 65,000 clones, around nine tenths detected once. Sequences were derived from peripheral blood, sampled in the third trimester of pregnancy. The receptors derive from a female donor in good health, enrolled as a control in a pregnancy study.

The CDR3 protein is CASSVRGDYSRNEQFF. The CDR3 DNA reads TGTGCCAGCAGCGTCAGAGGGGACTACTCTAGGAATGAGCAGTTCTTC. The chain has TRBV9 and TRBJ2-1; 7 bases line up with TRBD2. Germline V gives CDR1 SGDLS, CDR2 YYNGEE. V lost 2 bases, J lost 7 bases, and 12 bases stayed unmatched. The length of the CDR3 is 16 residues.

This chain links TRBV5-6 with TRBJ1-2; 11 nucleotides match TRBD1. V shed 3 bases and J 7 bases; nucleotides not matched to a gene: 5. Germline values: CDR1 SGHDT, CDR2 YYEEEE. This CDR3 spans 14 amino acids. The CDR3 nucleotides are TGTGCCAGCAGCTGGGGGACAGGGGGAAGTGGCTACACCTTC. Residues: CASSWGTGGSGYTF.

The chain recombines TRBV19 with TRBJ1-2; 9 bases align to TRBD1. The germline V gene encodes CDR1 LNHDA and CDR2 SQIVND (reference sequence). CDR3 size: 18 residues. J gave up 7 bases and V 3 bases, and 18 bases lay outside the gene matches. The DNA for the CDR3 is TGTGCCAGTAGTATCGCGACAGGGGGTGCCCCCTATGGTGCTGGCTACACCTTC. Amino acid sequence: CASSIATGGAPYGAGYTF.

The chain combines TRBV7-2 with TRBJ2-7; the match to TRBD2 covers 9 bases. From germline, CDR1 is SGHTA and CDR2 FQGNSA. V dropped 1 base and J dropped 2; count of bases not matched to a gene: 12. The CDR3 contains 18 residues. CDR3 bases: TGTGCCAGCAGCTTAGGCCCTCTAGGTAGCGGGGGCCCCTACGAGCAGTACTTC. Its protein is CASSLGPLGSGGPYEQYF.

The chain has TRBV28 and TRBJ1-6; tentative D call: TRBD1 (5 bases). V lost 7 bases to trimming and J lost 5 bases, with 15 bases between them. This CDR3 spans 15 amino acids. Germline-derived CDR1 and CDR2 are MDHEN and SYDVKM. The CDR3 here is CASTSLGGNNSPLHF. CDR3 nucleotide sequence: TGTGCCAGCACCTCTCTCGGGGGAAATAATTCACCCCTCCACTTT.

The V gene is TRBV2, the J gene TRBJ2-6; TRBD2 is a possible D gene (5 bases). Trimming left V 7 bases short and J 4 bases short, with 11 bases between. Germline CDR1 is SNHLY and CDR2 is FYNNEI. The CDR3 is 14 residues long. In nucleotides, the CDR3 is TGTGCCAGCATCCGTCGGGGAGGGGCCAACGTCCTGACTTTC. It encodes CASIRRGGANVLTF.

This chain connects TRBV4-2 to TRBJ1-2; D unresolved. The CDR3 extends over 15 amino acids. Trimming removed 0 bases at V and 6 bases at J, with 14 bases between. Per the germline V gene, CDR1 is LGHNA and CDR2 is YNFKEQ. The CDR3 region is CASSQESAGANGYTF. CDR3 sequence (DNA): TGTGCCAGCAGCCAAGAATCCGCAGGCGCGAATGGCTACACCTTC.